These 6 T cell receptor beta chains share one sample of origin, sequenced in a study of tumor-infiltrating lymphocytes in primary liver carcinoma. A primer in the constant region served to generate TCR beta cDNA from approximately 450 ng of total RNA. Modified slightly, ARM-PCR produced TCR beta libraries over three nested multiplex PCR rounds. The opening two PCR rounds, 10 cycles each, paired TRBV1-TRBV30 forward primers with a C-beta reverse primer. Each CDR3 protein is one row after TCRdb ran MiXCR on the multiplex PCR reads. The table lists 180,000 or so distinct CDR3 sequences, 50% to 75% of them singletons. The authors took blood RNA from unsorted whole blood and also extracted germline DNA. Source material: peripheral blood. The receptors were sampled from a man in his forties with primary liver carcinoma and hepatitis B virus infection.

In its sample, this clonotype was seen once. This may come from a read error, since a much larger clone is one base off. As DNA, the CDR3 is TGCAGCGCCAGAGACAACGGGGAGGATGGCTACACCTTC. Encoded protein: CSARDNGEDGYTF. This rearrangement joins TRBV29-1 to TRBJ1-2, with D hard to call. Trimming took off 7 bases at V and 6 bases at J, with 18 bases between the two ends. CDR3 length equals 13 residues. The germline V gene has CDR1 SQVTM and CDR2 ANQGSEA.

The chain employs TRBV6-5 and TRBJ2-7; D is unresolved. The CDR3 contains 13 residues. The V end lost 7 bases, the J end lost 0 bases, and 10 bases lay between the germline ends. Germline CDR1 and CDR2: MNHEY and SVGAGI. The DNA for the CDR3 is TGTGCCAGCATTAATACTATCTCCTACGAGCAGTACTTC. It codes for CASINTISYEQYF.

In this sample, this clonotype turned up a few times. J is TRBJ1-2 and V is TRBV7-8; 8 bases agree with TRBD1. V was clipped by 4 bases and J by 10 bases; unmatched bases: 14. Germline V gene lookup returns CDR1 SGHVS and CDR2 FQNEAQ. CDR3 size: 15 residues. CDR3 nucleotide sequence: TGTGCCAGCAGCTGGCGGACAGGGAACCACAATGCCTACACCTTC. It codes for CASSWRTGNHNAYTF.

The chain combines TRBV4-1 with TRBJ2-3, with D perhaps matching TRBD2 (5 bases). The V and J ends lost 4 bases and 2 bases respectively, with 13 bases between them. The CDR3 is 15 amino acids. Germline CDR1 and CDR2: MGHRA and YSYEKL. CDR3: CASSLAGVTTDTQYF. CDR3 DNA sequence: TGCGCCAGCAGCCTAGCCGGGGTAACCACAGATACGCAGTATTTT.

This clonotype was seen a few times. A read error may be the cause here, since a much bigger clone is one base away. In nucleotides, the CDR3 is TGTGTCAGCAGCCCTCGGGTAGCGGGAGTGAATGAGCAGTTCTTC. It specifies CVSSPRVAGVNEQFF. The rearrangement joins TRBV11-2 to TRBJ2-1, with 9 nucleotides matching TRBD2. Germline-derived CDR1 and CDR2 are SGHAT and FQNNGV. CDR3 length equals 15 residues.

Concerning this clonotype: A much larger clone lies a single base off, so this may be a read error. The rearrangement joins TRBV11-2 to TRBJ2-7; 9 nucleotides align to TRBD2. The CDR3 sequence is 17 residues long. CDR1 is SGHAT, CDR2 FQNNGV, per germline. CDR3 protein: CASCLGIAGVLSYEQYF. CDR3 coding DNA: TGTGCCAGCTGCTTAGGAATAGCGGGAGTATTGAGCTACGAGCAGTACTTC.